These 10 T cell receptor beta chains share one sample of origin, sequenced in a study of CD4 T cells in relation to SARS-CoV-2 and coronaviruses (dated by TCRdb to about 2021). Preparation of the library involved the immunoSEQ multiplex PCR assay. Held by TCRdb, this immuneACCESS table contains in-frame sequences only and omits some clones. Under half of the omission traces to an unresolved V gene where checked; the cause of the rest is unknown. This sample comprises tens of thousands of clones, 84% of them detected only once. Together, the top ten hold 0.95% to 1.5% of the sample. Antigens for these TCRs are unknown. Sequencing used naive CD4+ T cells from PBMCs, cultured in vitro. The label giving this sample's cell subset or site can be read as: naive CD4+ T cells isolated by negative enrichment. Receptors were obtained from an adult with COVID-19.

The chain uses TRBV7-2 and TRBJ1-2, with no clear D. This CDR3 has 18 amino acids. V shed 1 base and J shed 8 bases, with 26 bases lying between them. Germline V lookup: CDR1 SGHTA, CDR2 FQGNSA. CDR3 nucleotides: TGTGCCAGCAGCTTAGATTTGGTTAGGGATTCGGCGCTAAGGGGCTACACCTTC. Its translation is CASSLDLVRDSALRGYTF. Combining the CDR3 with reference TRBV7-2 and TRBJ1-2 gives the whole variable domain GAGVSQSPSNKVTEKGKDVELRCDPISGHTALYWYRQSLGQGLEFLIYFQGNSAPDKSGLPSDRFSAERTGGSVSTLTIQRTQQEDSAVYLCASSLDLVRDSALRGYTFGSGTRLTVV.

V usage is TRBV5-4 and J usage is TRBJ2-7; D remains unclear. Germline CDR1 reads SGHNT; CDR2 reads YYREEE (reference sequence). With 0 bases removed from V and 0 bases from J, the gap between germline ends came to 13 bases. This CDR3 region has 16 residues. This chain's CDR3 is CASSLGGGVGSYEQYF. As DNA, the CDR3 is TGTGCCAGCAGCTTGGGGGGTGGGGTCGGCTCCTACGAGCAGTACTTC.

V and J are TRBV30 and TRBJ1-2, with D uncertain. CDR1 GTSNPN and CDR2 SVGIG come from the germline V gene (reference sequence). CDR3 size: 14 residues. V was shortened by 4 bases and J by 8 bases, with 20 bases between the two germline ends. CDR3 nucleotides: TGTGCCTGGACCCAAGACCCGGCAGGCGGGGGCTACACCTTC. Its translation: CAWTQDPAGGGYTF.

CDR3 bases: TGTGCCAGCAGTTACGGGGCTAGCGCGACGTCAGAGCAGTACTTC. Its protein is CASSYGASATSEQYF. The chain combines TRBV6-5 with TRBJ2-7; maybe TRBD2 (6 bases). Germline CDR1 is MNHEY and CDR2 is SVGAGI. Trimming shortened V by 2 bases and J by 7 bases, and 18 bases separated the two germline ends. The CDR3 sequence is 15 residues long.

The chain is built from TRBV10-3 and TRBJ1-1; unclear D gene. This CDR3 is 13 amino acids long. Germline V CDR1 and CDR2: ENHRY, SYGVKD. The V gene lost 5 bases and the J gene lost 4 bases, with 11 bases spanning the gap. DNA for the CDR3: TGTGCCATCAGTCCCGGGGAGGTCACTGAAGCTTTCTTT. It is translated as CAISPGEVTEAFF.

The rearrangement links TRBV6-6 to TRBJ2-7, with 9 bases fitting TRBD1. Germline assignment: CDR1 MNHNY and CDR2 SVGAGI (reference sequence). The CDR3 is 15 residues long. V lost 6 bases to trimming and J lost 5 bases; unmatched junction nucleotides: 11. The CDR3 region is CASSALRDRAHEQYF. CDR3 in DNA: TGTGCCAGCAGCGCCCTCCGGGACAGGGCCCACGAGCAGTACTTC.

The chain joins TRBV6-2 or TRBV6-3 to TRBJ2-3, with D hard to call. V was pared by 3 bases and J by 5 bases, with 15 bases between. The CDR3 runs to 15 residues. CDR1 and CDR2 (germline): MNHEY, SVGEGT. The CDR3 here is CASSYRSIEIDTQYF. CDR3 nucleotide sequence: TGTGCCAGCAGTTATCGGTCGATAGAAATAGATACGCAGTATTTT.

This chain joins TRBV29-1 and TRBJ2-1; tentative D call: TRBD2 (6 bases). Germline CDR1 is SQVTM and CDR2 is ANQGSEA. The CDR3 has 16 amino acids. V was trimmed by 5 bases and J by 4 bases, leaving 21 bases between them. The chain's CDR3 is CSVYQAGLTPYNEQFF. The CDR3, as DNA: TGCAGCGTTTATCAGGCGGGACTTACCCCTTACAATGAGCAGTTCTTC.

The chain employs TRBV19 and TRBJ2-7; D is unclear. The CDR3 sequence is 16 residues long. In germline, CDR1 is LNHDA, CDR2 SQIVND (reference sequence). Between the trimmed V and J ends, which lost 5 bases and 3 bases, there was a span of 20 bases. CDR3: CASSSLGGPTRYEQYF. DNA for the CDR3: TGTGCCAGTAGTTCCCTCGGCGGACCGACCCGCTACGAGCAGTACTTC. Combining the CDR3 with reference TRBV19 and TRBJ2-7 gives the whole variable domain DGGITQSPKYLFRKEGQNVTLSCEQNLNHDAMYWYRQDPGQGLRLIYYSQIVNDFQKGDIAEGYSVSREKKESFPLTVTSAQKNPTAFYLCASSSLGGPTRYEQYFGPGTRLTVT.

The chain uses TRBV28 and TRBJ2-5; 10 positions match TRBD1. Germline CDR1 MDHEN, CDR2 SYDVKM. V shed 4 bases, J shed 5 bases, and the junction held 7 bases outside the gene matches. The CDR3 spans 15 residues. The CDR3 nucleotides read TGTGCCAGCAGTTCCGGGACAGGGGATGTGGAGACCCAGTACTTC. Protein sequence: CASSSGTGDVETQYF.